This note documents a single T cell receptor beta chain sequence. It is likely a read error, because the conserved phenylalanine at the end of the CDR3 is missing. The data belong to a study of regulatory T cells in long-lasting Graves disease. Germline assignment: CDR1 SNHLY and CDR2 FYNNEI. The CDR3 runs 14 residues. Time point given: newly diagnosed GD, antithyroid drugs for less than 3 months. The TCR library used RNA extracted from PBMCs. The authors built TCR beta libraries using iRepertoire HTBI primers and Arm-PCR of CDR3 regions. Via MiXCR, TCRdb re-called the multiplex PCR reads, giving one row per CDR3 protein. The table has 370,000 or so distinct CDR3 sequences, 16% seen once. The sample also formed part of further work on T cells in Graves' hyperthyroidism and ophthalmopathy. That study adds: Clinicians diagnosed patients from clinical symptoms, serum thyroxine and TRAb, thyroid ultrasound and orbital computed tomography.

The sequence derives from a woman aged 18-29 years with Graves disease. The rearrangement joins TRBV2 to TRBJ2-6, with D perhaps matching TRBD1 (5 bases). Sample: peripheral blood mononuclear cells (PBMCs), taken at new diagnosis, from a patient treated with antithyroid drugs. CDR3 residues: CASSEMSGANALTL. The CDR3, as DNA: TGTGCCAGCAGTGAAATGTCTGGGGCCAACGCCCTGACTCTC.